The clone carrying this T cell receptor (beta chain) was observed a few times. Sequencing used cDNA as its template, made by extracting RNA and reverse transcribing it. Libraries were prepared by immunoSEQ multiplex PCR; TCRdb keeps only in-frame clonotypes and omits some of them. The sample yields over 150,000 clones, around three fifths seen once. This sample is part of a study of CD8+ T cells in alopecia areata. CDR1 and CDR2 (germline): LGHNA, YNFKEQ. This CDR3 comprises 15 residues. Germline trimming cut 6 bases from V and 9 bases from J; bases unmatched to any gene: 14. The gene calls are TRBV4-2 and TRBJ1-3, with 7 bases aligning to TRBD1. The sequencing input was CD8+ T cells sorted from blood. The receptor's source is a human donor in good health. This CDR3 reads CASREPGQLNPTIYF. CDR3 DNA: TGTGCCAGCAGAGAACCGGGACAGCTGAATCCCACCATATATTTT.